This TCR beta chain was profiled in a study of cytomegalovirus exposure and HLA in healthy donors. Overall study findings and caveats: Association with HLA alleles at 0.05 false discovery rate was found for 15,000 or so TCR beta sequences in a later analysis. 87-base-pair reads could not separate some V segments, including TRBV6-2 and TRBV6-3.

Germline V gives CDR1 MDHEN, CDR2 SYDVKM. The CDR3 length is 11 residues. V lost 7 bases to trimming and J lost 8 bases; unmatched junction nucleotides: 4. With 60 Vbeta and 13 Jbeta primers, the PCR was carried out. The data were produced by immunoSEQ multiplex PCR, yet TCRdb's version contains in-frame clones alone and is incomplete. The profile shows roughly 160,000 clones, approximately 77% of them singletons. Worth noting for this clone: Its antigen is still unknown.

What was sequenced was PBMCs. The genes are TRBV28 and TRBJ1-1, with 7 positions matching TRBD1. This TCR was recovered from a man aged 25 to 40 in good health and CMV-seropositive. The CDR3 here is CASTLQGEAFF. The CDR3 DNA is TGTGCCAGCACCCTACAGGGGGAAGCTTTCTTT. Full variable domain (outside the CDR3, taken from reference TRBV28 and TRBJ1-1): DVKVTQSSRYLVKRTGEKVFLECVQDMDHENMFWYRQDPGLGLRLIYFSYDVKMKEKGDIPEGYSVSREKKERFSLILESASTNQTSMYLCASTLQGEAFFGQGTRLTVV.